What follows are 25 T cell receptor beta chains derived from one specimen sequenced in a study of CD8 T cells in ankylosing spondylitis. TCRdb reprocessed the 5' RACE reads via MiXCR and lists one record per CDR3 protein. The profile shows over 95,000 distinct CDR3 sequences, about 8.3% of them singletons. Sequenced material: blood, either unsorted or a sorted T cell fraction (not recorded which). Receptors originate from a male donor with ankylosing spondylitis or in good health (not recorded which).

This clonotype showed up just a few times. J is TRBJ2-1 and V is TRBV6-2 or TRBV6-3, with TRBD2 matching over 13 bases. Losses at the gene ends were 8 bases for V and 5 bases for J; bases not matched to a gene: 12. Germline CDR1 reads MNHEY; CDR2 reads SVGEGT. CDR3 length equals 17 residues. CDR3 loop: CASPGLAGSKGNNEQFF. The CDR3 DNA follows: TGTGCCAGCCCGGGACTAGCGGGATCAAAGGGAAACAATGAGCAGTTCTTC.

This clonotype was counted only a few times. This chain links TRBV29-1 with TRBJ2-7; D remains unclear. With 5 bases removed from V and 3 bases from J, the gap between germline ends came to 8 bases. The CDR3 contains 11 residues. Germline V gene sequence: CDR1 SQVTM, CDR2 ANQGSEA. The DNA of the CDR3 is TGCAGCGTTTCGCCAGGCTACGAGCAGTACTTC. Translating gives CSVSPGYEQYF.

This clonotype was counted ten times or more. The chain combines TRBV19 with TRBJ1-5; 9 bases agree with TRBD1. Germline-derived CDR1 and CDR2 are LNHDA and SQIVND (reference sequence). The CDR3 has 14 residues. After removal of 5 bases from V and 7 bases from J, the junction contained 6 bases not matched to a gene. The DNA of the CDR3 is TGTGCCAGTAGTTCTAGACAGGGGGGACAGCCCCAGCATTTT. Its protein product is CASSSRQGGQPQHF. The whole variable domain, remainder taken from reference TRBV19 and TRBJ1-5, is DGGITQSPKYLFRKEGQNVTLSCEQNLNHDAMYWYRQDPGQGLRLIYYSQIVNDFQKGDIAEGYSVSREKKESFPLTVTSAQKNPTAFYLCASSSRQGGQPQHFGDGTRLSIL.

The table lists this clonotype with many counts. The J gene is TRBJ2-6, the V gene TRBV5-1; D gene unclear. This CDR3 spans 16 amino acids. Germline V gives CDR1 SGHRS, CDR2 YFSETQ. Trimming removed 2 bases at V and 2 bases at J, with 11 bases between. CDR3 protein: CASSFGRSTGANVLTF. The DNA of the CDR3 is TGCGCCAGCAGCTTCGGAAGGAGTACTGGGGCCAACGTCCTGACTTTC. Full variable domain (outside the CDR3, taken from reference TRBV5-1 and TRBJ2-6): KAGVTQTPRYLIKTRGQQVTLSCSPISGHRSVSWYQQTPGQGLQFLFEYFSETQRNKGNFPGRFSGRQFSNSRSEMNVSTLELGDSALYLCASSFGRSTGANVLTFGAGSRLTVL.

This chain joins TRBV28 and TRBJ1-4; a weak D match, TRBD1 (5 bases). CDR3 length: 13 amino acids. Trimming left V 7 bases short and J 8 bases short, with 14 bases between. The germline V gene encodes CDR1 MDHEN and CDR2 SYDVKM. CDR3 sequence reads: CASNPGWGEKLFF. The CDR3 DNA reads TGTGCCAGCAACCCGGGTTGGGGGGAAAAACTGTTTTTT.

This clonotype came up a few times. The chain joins TRBV18 to TRBJ2-5; a possible D gene is TRBD1 (6 bases). The CDR3 has 15 amino acids. The V gene's germline CDR1 is KGHSH and CDR2 LQKENI. The V and J ends lost 3 bases and 1 base respectively, with 12 bases between them. DNA for the CDR3: TGTGCCAGCTCACCGCTCCGGGACATCCAAGAGACCCAGTACTTC. Residues: CASSPLRDIQETQYF. Full variable domain (remainder filled in from reference TRBV18 and TRBJ2-5): NAGVMQNPRHLVRRRGQEARLRCSPMKGHSHVYWYRQLPEEGLKFMVYLQKENIIDESGMPKERFSAEFPKEGPSILRIQQVVRGDSAAYFCASSPLRDIQETQYFGPGTRLLVL.

The chain has TRBV19 and TRBJ2-2, with 7 bases that match TRBD2. The CDR3 is made up of 16 amino acids. Germline values: CDR1 LNHDA, CDR2 SQIVND (reference sequence). V was pared by 3 bases and J by 2 bases, with 6 bases of the junction left unmatched. The CDR3 sequence is CASSISGGSNTGELFF. The CDR3 bases are TGTGCCAGTAGTATTTCGGGCGGGAGCAACACCGGGGAGCTGTTTTTT.

This clonotype was observed a few times. This chain connects TRBV12-3 or TRBV12-4 to TRBJ2-2, with 11 bases identical to TRBD1. The CDR3 has 14 amino acids. J gave up 4 bases and V 6 bases, and 1 base lay outside the gene matches. The CDR3 coding sequence is TGTGCCAGCAGGGGGACAGGGGGCACCGGGGAGCTGTTTTTT. This codes for CASRGTGGTGELFF.

This clonotype has at least ten counts. The chain links TRBV18 to TRBJ1-4; possible D gene TRBD1, 5 bases. The V end was cut by 0 bases, the J end by 8 bases, with 10 bases between. Germline CDR1 is KGHSH and CDR2 is LQKENI. The CDR3 runs to 14 residues. The CDR3 sequence: CASSPPGLWEKLFF. The CDR3 DNA reads as TGTGCCAGCTCACCACCGGGGCTTTGGGAAAAACTGTTTTTT.

This clonotype was observed many times. The J gene is TRBJ2-7, the V gene TRBV20-1, with D maybe TRBD1 (6 bases). Looked up from germline, CDR1 is DFQATT and CDR2 is SNEGSKA (reference sequence). The CDR3 loop spans 16 amino acids. Trimming stripped 3 bases from V and 3 bases from J, with 21 bases between. In DNA, the CDR3 is TGCAGTGCTAGGGGGAAACAGGGAACATCCCGCTACGAGCAGTACTTC. It yields the protein CSARGKQGTSRYEQYF.

This clonotype has at least ten counts. The rearrangement uses TRBV14 and TRBJ2-1; 9 bases are shared with TRBD2. Looked up from germline, CDR1 is SGHDN and CDR2 is FVKESK. CDR3 length equals 15 residues. V lost 2 bases to trimming and J lost 6 bases; unmatched junction nucleotides: 5. The CDR3 region is CASSQSLAGINEQFF. CDR3 bases: TGTGCCAGCAGCCAATCTCTAGCGGGAATCAATGAGCAGTTCTTC.

This clonotype was picked up many times. V usage is TRBV7-8 and J usage is TRBJ1-5, with D perhaps TRBD1 (6 bases). CDR1 and CDR2 (germline): SGHVS, FQNEAQ. The CDR3 has 18 amino acids. V was shortened by 2 bases and J by 0 bases, with 17 bases between the two germline ends. Here the CDR3 reads CASSLRPARGYSNQPQHF. The DNA for the CDR3 is TGTGCCAGCAGCTTACGGCCAGCCAGGGGCTATAGCAATCAGCCCCAGCATTTT.

This clonotype was picked up many times. V is TRBV7-8 and J is TRBJ1-1; 7 nucleotides agree with TRBD1. The V and J ends lost 1 base and 5 bases, in that order; junction bases with no gene match: 7. Germline lookup yields CDR1 SGHVS and CDR2 FQNEAQ. The CDR3 extends over 15 amino acids. CDR3 bases: TGTGCCAGCAGCTTAGGGGTGACAGGGCATACTGAAGCTTTCTTT. It translates to CASSLGVTGHTEAFF.

With regard to this clonotype: Possible read error: a much larger clone is one base away. The V gene is TRBV30, the J gene TRBJ2-1, with D maybe TRBD2 (6 bases). CDR3 length: 14 amino acids. The germline CDR1 and CDR2 sequences are GTSNPN and SVGIG (reference sequence). CDR3 sequence reads: CVWSRRGTYNEQFF. The CDR3 bases are TGTGTCTGGAGTCGACGCGGGACTTACAATGAGCAGTTCTTC.

Ten or more counts support this clonotype. The gene calls are TRBV4-3 and TRBJ1-2; 7 bases map to TRBD1. In germline, CDR1 is LGHNA, CDR2 YSLEER. V lost 3 bases to trimming and J lost 9 bases; unmatched junction nucleotides: 10. This CDR3 contains 14 residues. CDR3 amino acids: CASSHTGTEVSYTF. The CDR3, as DNA: TGCGCCAGCAGCCATACCGGGACAGAGGTCAGCTACACCTTC.

This clonotype was detected ten times or more. In DNA form, the CDR3 reads TGTGCCAGCAGCTCCGGTCTGTTAGCCAAAAACATTCAGTACTTC. Translating gives CASSSGLLAKNIQYF. The chain is built from TRBV13 and TRBJ2-4; D is ambiguous. Germline V lookup: CDR1 PRHDT, CDR2 FYEKMQ (reference sequence). The CDR3 consists of 15 residues. The V gene lost 4 bases and the J gene lost 0 bases, with 10 bases spanning the gap.

Only a few counts were recorded for this clonotype. The chain links TRBV7-8 to TRBJ2-3; the match to TRBD2 covers 11 bases. With V trimmed by 3 bases and J by 1 base, 0 bases remained unmatched. This CDR3 is 15 amino acids long. Germline CDR1 and CDR2: SGHVS and FQNEAQ. The CDR3 DNA follows: TGTGCCAGCAGCTTGGGACTAGCGGGCACAGATACGCAGTATTTT. Amino acid sequence: CASSLGLAGTDTQYF.

There are many counts of this clonotype. The chain couples TRBV10-3 to TRBJ2-5, with D possibly being TRBD1 (6 bases). Trimming stripped 2 bases from V and 2 bases from J, with 15 bases between. This CDR3 contains 16 residues. Per germline, CDR1 ENHRY and CDR2 SYGVKD. CDR3 residues: CAISEIPQGRQETQYF. The DNA for the CDR3 is TGTGCCATCAGTGAGATCCCCCAGGGGCGGCAAGAGACCCAGTACTTC.

In the case of this clonotype: Just one base apart from a much larger clone, this may be a read error. The CDR3 sequence: CASQTIAGAQCF. The CDR3 DNA follows: TGTGCCAGTCAGACGATCGCCGGGGCCCAGTGCTTC. The chain recombines TRBV6-2 or TRBV6-3 with TRBJ2-5; the D call may be TRBD1 or TRBD2 (5 bases each). The CDR3 extends over 12 amino acids. The germline gives CDR1 MNHEY, CDR2 SVGEGT.

Many counts were recorded for this clonotype. The chain joins TRBV7-9 to TRBJ2-4, with 10 bases lining up with TRBD1. Germline CDR1 and CDR2: SEHNR and FQNEAQ (reference sequence). The CDR3 sequence is 17 residues long. V was pared by 3 bases and J by 2 bases, with 7 bases of the junction left unmatched. CDR3 nucleotides: TGTGCCAGCAGCTTTGACAGGGGGCTGGGGACCAAAAACATTCAGTACTTC. Translated, it gives CASSFDRGLGTKNIQYF.

The chain has TRBV27 and TRBJ2-2; the D gene is possibly TRBD2 (6 bases). V was cut by 5 bases and J by 0 bases, with 13 bases left in between. Germline V gene sequence: CDR1 MNHEY, CDR2 SMNVEV (reference sequence). The CDR3 covers 16 residues. The CDR3, as DNA: TGTGCCAGCAGTACAGGACTAACCCCGAACACCGGGGAGCTGTTTTTT. It is translated as CASSTGLTPNTGELFF.

This clonotype came up many times. The DNA of the CDR3 is TGCAGTGCTAGGGGGGGGAGCGGGGGATACAATGAGCAGTTCTTC. Its protein is CSARGGSGGYNEQFF. The chain combines TRBV20-1 with TRBJ2-1, with TRBD2 matching 8 bases. The CDR3 contains 15 residues. Germline trimming cut 3 bases from V and 4 bases from J; bases unmatched to any gene: 8. CDR1 is DFQATT and CDR2 is SNEGSKA in the germline V gene (reference sequence).

This clonotype appeared many times. The chain recombines TRBV12-3 or TRBV12-4 with TRBJ2-1; the D is unclear. V was shortened by 6 bases and J by 3 bases, with 9 bases between the two germline ends. This CDR3 is built from 13 residues. As DNA, the CDR3 is TGTGCCAGCAGCCCCGCAGGCTACAATGAGCAGTTCTTC. It specifies CASSPAGYNEQFF.

The chain combines TRBV11-2 with TRBJ2-7, with a possible D match to TRBD1 (6 bases). This CDR3 spans 17 amino acids. CDR1 SGHAT and CDR2 FQNNGV come from the germline V gene. V lost 4 bases to trimming and J lost 0 bases, with 19 bases between them. The DNA of the CDR3 is TGTGCCAGCAGCTCCTCCCTTCGAGGGGGTAGCTCCTACGAGCAGTACTTC. Translating gives CASSSSLRGGSSYEQYF.

This clonotype was seen many times. V is TRBV7-2 and J is TRBJ2-2; 7 bases are shared with TRBD1. The trim removed 4 bases at V and 5 bases at J, leaving 4 bases unmatched. Germline assignment: CDR1 SGHTA and CDR2 FQGNSA. The length of the CDR3 is 14 residues. The CDR3 sequence is CASSYSRGTGELFF. The DNA of the CDR3 is TGTGCCAGCAGCTATTCCAGGGGGACCGGGGAGCTGTTTTTT.